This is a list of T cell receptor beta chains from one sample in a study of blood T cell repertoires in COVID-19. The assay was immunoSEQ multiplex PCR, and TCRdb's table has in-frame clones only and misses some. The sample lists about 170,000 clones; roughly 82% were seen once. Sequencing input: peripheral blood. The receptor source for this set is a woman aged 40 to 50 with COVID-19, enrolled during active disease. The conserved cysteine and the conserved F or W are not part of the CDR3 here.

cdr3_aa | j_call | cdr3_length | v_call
ASSLTQGGGAYTDTQY | TRBJ2-3 | 16 | TRBV7-2
ASSLEGEKQF | TRBJ2-1 | 10 | TRBV28
ARIVTRGHRSSYEQY | TRBJ2-7 | 15 | TRBV5-3
ASSQGVLSGSTDTQY | TRBJ2-3 | 15 | TRBV3-1/TRBV3-2
ASSTRGLAGISTDTQY | TRBJ2-3 | 16 | TRBV19
AISVAVEQF | TRBJ2-1 | 9 | TRBV10-3
ASSPYPEETQY | TRBJ2-5 | 11 | TRBV5-1
ASRAWLSPDTQY | TRBJ2-3 | 12 | TRBV2
ASSQSKPGQPTASSYNEQF | TRBJ2-1 | 19 | TRBV3-1/TRBV3-2
ASSLRSDYQETQY | TRBJ2-5 | 13 | TRBV5-6
ASSPSRGRDTQY | TRBJ2-3 | 12 | TRBV7-2
ASRGLLSYGYT | TRBJ1-2 | 11 | TRBV27
SVDRTGASSTDTQY | TRBJ2-3 | 14 | TRBV29-1
ASSLVPGQGLKSEAF | TRBJ1-1 | 15 | TRBV7-8
ASSVQASAETQY | TRBJ2-5 | 12 | TRBV9
ASSHFKQGREQY | TRBJ2-7 | 12 | TRBV3-1/TRBV3-2
ASKDLAGTTGELF | TRBJ2-2 | 13 | TRBV6-5
ASSSGMNNEQF | TRBJ2-1 | 11 | TRBV5-4
ASSFAGGRTGELF | TRBJ2-2 | 13 | TRBV9
ASSLKERAEAF | TRBJ1-1 | 11 | TRBV12-3/TRBV12-4
ASSQDRDGAETQY | TRBJ2-5 | 13 | TRBV4-1
ASRSGSTGTGELF | TRBJ2-2 | 13 | TRBV7-9
ASSLGGTGFSNQPQH | TRBJ1-5 | 15 | TRBV4-1
ASSIDGRVLTYNEQF | TRBJ2-1 | 15 | TRBV19
ASKQGTNTGELF | TRBJ2-2 | 12 | TRBV7-9
ASSQVPLAGYEQY | TRBJ2-7 | 13 | TRBV4-2
ASSPGGTGEQF | TRBJ2-1 | 11 | TRBV5-1
ASSPKRVTEAF | TRBJ1-1 | 11 | TRBV3-1/TRBV3-2
ASNRAGKQETQY | TRBJ2-5 | 12 | TRBV7-9
SAYSTDTQY | TRBJ2-3 | 9 | TRBV20-1
AWSVLGQGAYEQY | TRBJ2-7 | 13 | TRBV30
ASSKQRGGNEQF | TRBJ2-1 | 12 | TRBV7-2
ASTLSGGQAHEQY | TRBJ2-7 | 13 | TRBV27
ASSRRDSNQPQH | TRBJ1-5 | 12 | TRBV19
ASSVMAGAVSPLH | TRBJ1-6 | 13 | TRBV2
ASSFGTPNTGELF | TRBJ2-2 | 13 | TRBV7-7
ASSQGSPHSYNEQF | TRBJ2-1 | 14 | TRBV7-3
ASSPQGQGVYGYT | TRBJ1-2 | 13 | TRBV7-9
ASSGDYPPYEQY | TRBJ2-7 | 12 | TRBV7-3
ASSLGDRDFQPQH | TRBJ1-5 | 13 | TRBV28
ASSLGASGADTQY | TRBJ2-3 | 13 | TRBV11-3